This is a list of T cell receptor beta chains from one sample in a study of beta chain features in type 1 diabetes. TCRdb's table, derived via immunoSEQ multiplex PCR, lists solely in-frame clones and lacks some. The sample comprises 250,000 to 300,000 clones, around 24% of which are singletons, and around 0.011% rests with the top ten. Material for sequencing was naive CD4+ T cells from blood. These receptors came from a woman aged 25-40 years with type 1 diabetes. The CDR3 runs from the conserved cysteine through the conserved F or W. D genes are given only for firm matches. Where a row states a size, it is once, few, many or the class of an expanded clone; other rows omit it.

d_call: NA; v_call: TRBV29-1; j_call: TRBJ2-7; clone_size: few; cdr3_aa: CSVESSEQYF; cdr3_nt: TGCAGCGTTGAATCCAGCGAGCAGTACTTC
d_call: NA; v_call: TRBV29-1; j_call: TRBJ2-7; clone_size: few; cdr3_aa: CSVGAGPYEQYF; cdr3_nt: TGCAGCGTTGGTGCGGGACCCTACGAGCAGTACTTC
d_call: NA; v_call: TRBV29-1; j_call: TRBJ2-5; clone_size: few; cdr3_aa: CSTNPTDRRVGTQYF; cdr3_nt: TGCAGCACGAACCCAACTGACAGACGAGTTGGGACCCAGTACTTC
d_call: TRBD2; v_call: TRBV7-2; j_call: TRBJ2-3; clone_size: NA; cdr3_aa: CASSRRLAGVSTDTQYF; cdr3_nt: TGTGCCAGCAGTCGAAGACTAGCGGGAGTTAGCACAGATACGCAGTATTTT
d_call: NA; v_call: TRBV27; j_call: TRBJ1-5; clone_size: NA; cdr3_aa: CASSLSGGSGSQPQHF; cdr3_nt: TGTGCCAGCAGTTTATCGGGAGGGTCGGGGAGTCAGCCCCAGCATTTT
d_call: NA; v_call: TRBV29-1; j_call: TRBJ2-3; clone_size: NA; cdr3_aa: CSVEDHWASGTDTQYF; cdr3_nt: TGCAGCGTTGAAGATCACTGGGCTAGCGGCACAGATACGCAGTATTTT
d_call: NA; v_call: TRBV30; j_call: TRBJ2-7; clone_size: NA; cdr3_aa: CAWSVATEQYF; cdr3_nt: TGTGCCTGGAGTGTAGCGACCGAGCAGTACTTC
d_call: TRBD2; v_call: TRBV9; j_call: TRBJ2-1; clone_size: once; cdr3_aa: CASSVGGGRFNEQFF; cdr3_nt: TGTGCCAGCAGCGTAGGCGGCGGGAGATTTAATGAGCAGTTCTTC
d_call: NA; v_call: TRBV30; j_call: TRBJ2-7; clone_size: few; cdr3_aa: CAWSVMGSSYEQYF; cdr3_nt: TGTGCCTGGAGTGTAATGGGCAGCTCCTACGAGCAGTACTTC
d_call: TRBD1; v_call: TRBV4-1; j_call: TRBJ2-7; clone_size: few; cdr3_aa: CASSQPGQGASYEQYF; cdr3_nt: TGCGCCAGCAGCCAACCGGGACAGGGGGCATCCTACGAGCAGTACTTC
d_call: NA; v_call: TRBV18; j_call: TRBJ2-7; clone_size: NA; cdr3_aa: CASSPSSYEQYF; cdr3_nt: TGTGCCAGCTCACCCTCCTCCTACGAGCAGTACTTC
d_call: TRBD1; v_call: TRBV10-3; j_call: TRBJ2-7; clone_size: few; cdr3_aa: CAITGDRDAYEQYF; cdr3_nt: TGTGCCATCACTGGGGACAGGGATGCCTACGAGCAGTACTTC
d_call: TRBD2; v_call: TRBV9; j_call: TRBJ2-2; clone_size: few; cdr3_aa: CASRGGLANTGELFF; cdr3_nt: TGTGCCAGCAGGGGGGGACTAGCAAACACCGGGGAGCTGTTTTTT
d_call: NA; v_call: TRBV28; j_call: TRBJ1-5; clone_size: few; cdr3_aa: CASSFPTMSYSNQPQHF; cdr3_nt: TGTGCCAGCAGTTTCCCCACCATGTCCTATAGCAATCAGCCCCAGCATTTT
d_call: TRBD2; v_call: TRBV2; j_call: TRBJ2-3; clone_size: NA; cdr3_aa: CAGTSGRSGTDTQYF; cdr3_nt: TGTGCCGGGACTAGCGGGAGAAGTGGCACAGATACGCAGTATTTT
d_call: TRBD1; v_call: TRBV7-2; j_call: TRBJ2-7; clone_size: few; cdr3_aa: CANSRGHSYEQYF; cdr3_nt: TGTGCCAACAGCAGGGGGCACTCCTACGAGCAGTACTTC
d_call: NA; v_call: TRBV23-1; j_call: TRBJ2-3; clone_size: few; cdr3_aa: CASSQSADWLTDTQYF; cdr3_nt: TGCGCCAGCAGTCAATCAGCAGACTGGCTCACAGATACGCAGTATTTT
d_call: NA; v_call: TRBV4-2; j_call: TRBJ2-7; clone_size: few; cdr3_aa: CASSQDLRDYEQYF; cdr3_nt: TGTGCCAGCAGCCAAGACCTGCGGGACTACGAGCAGTACTTC
d_call: NA; v_call: TRBV5-4; j_call: TRBJ2-3; clone_size: NA; cdr3_aa: CASSQERGMWTDTQYF; cdr3_nt: TGTGCCAGCAGCCAAGAACGGGGGATGTGGACAGATACGCAGTATTTT
d_call: TRBD2; v_call: TRBV14; j_call: TRBJ2-5; clone_size: NA; cdr3_aa: CASSQNAGVPQETQYF; cdr3_nt: TGTGCCAGCAGCCAGAACGCGGGAGTCCCCCAAGAGACCCAGTACTTC
d_call: TRBD2; v_call: TRBV6-6; j_call: TRBJ2-3; clone_size: few; cdr3_aa: CASSPASGAGTDTQYF; cdr3_nt: TGTGCCAGCAGCCCCGCTAGCGGAGCCGGCACAGATACGCAGTATTTT
d_call: TRBD1; v_call: TRBV9; j_call: TRBJ2-3; clone_size: few; cdr3_aa: CASSFSPGQRTDTQYF; cdr3_nt: TGTGCCAGCAGCTTCTCACCGGGACAGAGGACAGATACGCAGTATTTT
d_call: NA; v_call: TRBV7-3; j_call: TRBJ2-2; clone_size: few; cdr3_aa: CASSPPSGELFF; cdr3_nt: TGTGCCAGCAGCCCCCCCAGCGGGGAGCTGTTTTTT